Listed below are T cell receptor beta chains from one sample, sequenced in a study of PD-L1 blockade in urothelial cancer. Assay: immunoSEQ multiplex PCR; the TCRdb copy retains only in-frame clones and omits some. The sample lists roughly 63,000 clones; about 76% were seen once. The sample was PBMCs, taken around atezolizumab (anti-PD-L1) treatment. These receptors were collected from a man between 65 and 85 years old with urothelial cancer. The CDR3 runs from the conserved cysteine through the conserved F or W. The order of the fields is J gene, clone size, D gene, V gene, CDR3 DNA, CDR3 protein. D genes are given only for firm matches. Expanded clones are given a class, and other clones once, few, many or no size at all.

TRBJ2-2,-,-,TRBV6-1,TGTGCCAGCAGTGAGAGAACCGGGGAGCTGTTTTTT,CASSERTGELFF
TRBJ1-1,-,-,TRBV7-9,TGTGCCAGCAGCTTAGGGCAGGGCGACCCTGAAGCTTTCTTT,CASSLGQGDPEAFF
TRBJ1-1,few,-,TRBV2,TGTGCCAGCAGTGATTCGGGAAACACTGAAGCTTTCTTT,CASSDSGNTEAFF
TRBJ1-5,-,-,TRBV9,TGTGCCAGCAGCGTAGAGGGGGATCAGCCCCAGCATTTT,CASSVEGDQPQHF
TRBJ2-7,-,-,TRBV29-1,TGCAGCGTTCTGGAGATCAACTACGAGCAGTACTTC,CSVLEINYEQYF
TRBJ2-1,-,-,TRBV5-4,TGTGCCAGCAGCTTGGCAGCGGATTCCTCCTACAATGAGCAGTTCTTC,CASSLAADSSYNEQFF
TRBJ2-5,-,-,TRBV4-1,TGCGCCAGCAGCCCTAGATCGGGACAATCCGAAGAGACCCAGTACTTC,CASSPRSGQSEETQYF
TRBJ1-5,-,-,TRBV11-2,TGTGCCAGCAGCCCGGACAGATTCAATCAGCCCCAGCATTTT,CASSPDRFNQPQHF
TRBJ2-1,-,-,TRBV1,TGCACCAGCAGCCAAACAGGGCGGGAGGACACGTACAATGAGCAGTTCTTC,CTSSQTGREDTYNEQFF
TRBJ2-5,-,TRBD1,TRBV5-4,TGTGCCAGCAGCGATGGACAGGGACTCTTGGAGACCCAGTACTTC,CASSDGQGLLETQYF
TRBJ1-1,-,TRBD1,TRBV6-1,TGTGCCAGCAGTGCCAACTTTGACAGGGCCCCTGAAGCTTTCTTT,CASSANFDRAPEAFF
TRBJ2-4,-,-,TRBV6-4,TGTGCCAGCAGTGACGCACCGACAGAGTTAGCCAAAAACATTCAGTACTTC,CASSDAPTELAKNIQYF
TRBJ2-2,-,-,TRBV5-5,TGTGCCAGCAGCGTCGTGGCAAGCACCGGGGAGCTGTTTTTT,CASSVVASTGELFF
TRBJ2-2,-,TRBD2,TRBV5-4,TGTGCCAGCAGCGCAGGGACTAGCGGGAACACCGGGGAGCTGTTTTTT,CASSAGTSGNTGELFF
TRBJ2-2,-,TRBD2,TRBV7-2,TGTGCCAGCAGCATCCGGGCGTACCTAGCGGGAGGAGGAACCGGGGAGCTGTTTTTT,CASSIRAYLAGGGTGELFF
TRBJ1-3,few,TRBD1,TRBV2,TGTGCCAGCAGTGAACCGTGGGCAGGGGGTTCTGGAAACACCATATATTTT,CASSEPWAGGSGNTIYF
TRBJ1-3,-,-,TRBV29-1,TGCAGCGTTGGGACAAACTCTGGAAACACCATATATTTT,CSVGTNSGNTIYF
TRBJ2-5,-,TRBD2,TRBV5-1,TGCGCCAGCAGTATCCGAGTAAGCGGGAGCTGGGGGGAGACCCAGTACTTC,CASSIRVSGSWGETQYF
TRBJ2-1,-,TRBD2,TRBV5-1,TGCGCCAGCAGCTTGACCCGCCGTGCTAGCGGGAGGGACAATGAGCAGTTCTTC,CASSLTRRASGRDNEQFF
TRBJ1-1,-,-,TRBV2,TGTGCCACTCGACAGGAAATTGAAGCTTTCTTT,CATRQEIEAFF
TRBJ2-7,-,TRBD2,TRBV28,TGTGCCAGCAGCCCCGTTAGCGGGAGGGCCGACTCCCACGAGCAGTACTTC,CASSPVSGRADSHEQYF
TRBJ1-1,-,TRBD1,TRBV7-2,TGTGCCAGCAGCTGGGACAGGGGATCTGAAGCTTTCTTT,CASSWDRGSEAFF
TRBJ2-1,-,TRBD2,TRBV7-9,TGTGCCAGCAGCCCTTGGGGAGGGATGTCCTACAATGAGCAGTTCTTC,CASSPWGGMSYNEQFF
TRBJ2-1,-,TRBD2,TRBV19,TGTGCCAGTAGTATTCGGACTAGCGGGAGCCCAGAGCAGTTCTTC,CASSIRTSGSPEQFF
TRBJ2-2,-,TRBD1,TRBV2,TGTGCCAGTAGTCAAGGGGGCCCCACCGGGGAGCTGTTTTTT,CASSQGGPTGELFF
TRBJ2-7,-,TRBD1,TRBV4-2,TGTGCCAGCAGCCTTAACAGGGGGAGGCTCTACGAGCAGTACTTC,CASSLNRGRLYEQYF
TRBJ2-1,few,-,TRBV11-1,TGTGCCAGCAGCGTTGAGCGGGATGAGCAGTTCTTC,CASSVERDEQFF
TRBJ1-5,-,-,TRBV19,TGTGCCAGTAGTATGGGGACTCATAGCAATCAGCCCCAGCATTTT,CASSMGTHSNQPQHF
TRBJ2-7,-,TRBD2,TRBV27,TGTGCCAGCAGTAACTGGCGGGAGGGCCTCAGGAGATTACACGAGCAGTACTTC,CASSNWREGLRRLHEQYF
TRBJ1-4,-,-,TRBV2,TGTGCCAGCAGCCGGCAGGGTGGTAATGAAAAACTGTTTTTT,CASSRQGGNEKLFF
TRBJ2-2,-,TRBD1,TRBV2,TGTGCCAGCAGCCGGCGACAGGGGCCGGGCACCGGGGAGCTGTTTTTT,CASSRRQGPGTGELFF